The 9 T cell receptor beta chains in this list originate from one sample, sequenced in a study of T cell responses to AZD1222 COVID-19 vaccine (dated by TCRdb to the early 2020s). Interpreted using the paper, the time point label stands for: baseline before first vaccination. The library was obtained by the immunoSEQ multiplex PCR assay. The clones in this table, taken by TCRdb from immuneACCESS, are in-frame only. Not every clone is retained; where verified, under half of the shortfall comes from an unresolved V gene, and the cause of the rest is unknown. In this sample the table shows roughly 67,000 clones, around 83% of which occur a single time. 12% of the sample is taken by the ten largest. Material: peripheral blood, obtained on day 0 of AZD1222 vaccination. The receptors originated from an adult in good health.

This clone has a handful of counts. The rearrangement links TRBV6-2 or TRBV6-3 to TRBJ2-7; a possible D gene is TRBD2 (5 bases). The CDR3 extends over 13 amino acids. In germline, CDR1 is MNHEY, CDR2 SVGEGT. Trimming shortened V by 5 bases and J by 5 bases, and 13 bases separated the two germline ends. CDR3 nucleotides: TGTGCCAGCAGTGGCAGCGGACGTCACGAGCAGTACTTC. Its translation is CASSGSGRHEQYF.

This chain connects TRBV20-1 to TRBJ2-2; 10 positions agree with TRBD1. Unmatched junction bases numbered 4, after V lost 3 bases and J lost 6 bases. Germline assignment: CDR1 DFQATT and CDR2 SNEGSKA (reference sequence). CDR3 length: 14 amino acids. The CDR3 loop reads CSASLTGGSGELFF. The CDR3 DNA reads TGCAGTGCTAGTTTGACAGGGGGCTCCGGGGAGCTGTTTTTT.

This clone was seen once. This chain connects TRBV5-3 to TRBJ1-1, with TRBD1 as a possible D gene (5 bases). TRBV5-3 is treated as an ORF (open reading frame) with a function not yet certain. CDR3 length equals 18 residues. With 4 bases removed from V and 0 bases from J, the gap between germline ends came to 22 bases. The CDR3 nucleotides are TGTGCCAGAAGCCCTCGGATGGGGATAGAGGGACTGAACACTGAAGCTTTCTTT. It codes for CARSPRMGIEGLNTEAFF.

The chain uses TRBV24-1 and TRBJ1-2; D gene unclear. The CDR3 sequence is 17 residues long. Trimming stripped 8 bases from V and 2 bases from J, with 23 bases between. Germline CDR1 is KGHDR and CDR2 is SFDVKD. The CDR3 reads CATTLPTPRKRNYGYTF. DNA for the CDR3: TGTGCCACCACCCTGCCAACCCCCCGGAAAAGGAACTATGGCTACACCTTC.

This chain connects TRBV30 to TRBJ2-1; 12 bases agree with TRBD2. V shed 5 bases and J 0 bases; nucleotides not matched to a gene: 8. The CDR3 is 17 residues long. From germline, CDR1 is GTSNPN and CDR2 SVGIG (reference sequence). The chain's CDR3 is CAWCLAGGFSSYNEQFF. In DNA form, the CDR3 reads TGTGCCTGGTGTCTAGCGGGGGGGTTCAGCTCCTACAATGAGCAGTTCTTC. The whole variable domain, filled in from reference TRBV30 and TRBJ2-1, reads SQTIHQWPATLVQPVGSPLSLECTVEGTSNPNLYWYRQAAGRGLQLLFYSVGIGQISSEVPQNLSASRPQDRQFILSSKKLLLSDSGFYLCAWCLAGGFSSYNEQFFGPGTRLTVL.

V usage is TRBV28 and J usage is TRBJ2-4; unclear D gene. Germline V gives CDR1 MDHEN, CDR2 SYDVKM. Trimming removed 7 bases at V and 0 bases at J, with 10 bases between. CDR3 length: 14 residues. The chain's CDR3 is CASTLWGAKNIQYF. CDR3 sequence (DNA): TGTGCCAGCACCCTATGGGGAGCCAAAAACATTCAGTACTTC.

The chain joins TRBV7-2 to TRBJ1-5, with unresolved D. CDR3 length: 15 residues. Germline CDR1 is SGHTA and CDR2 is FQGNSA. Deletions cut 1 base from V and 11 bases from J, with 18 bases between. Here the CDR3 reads CASSLDRYPQLAQHF. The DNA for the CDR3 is TGTGCCAGCAGCTTAGATAGGTACCCGCAATTGGCCCAGCATTTT.

CDR3 coding DNA: TGTGCCAGCAGTTCAGGGCGCTCCTACGAGCAGTACTTC. It is translated as CASSSGRSYEQYF. This chain links TRBV12-3 or TRBV12-4 with TRBJ2-7; D may be TRBD1 (5 bases). Trimming shortened V by 4 bases and J by 0 bases, and 7 bases separated the two germline ends. This CDR3 has 13 amino acids.

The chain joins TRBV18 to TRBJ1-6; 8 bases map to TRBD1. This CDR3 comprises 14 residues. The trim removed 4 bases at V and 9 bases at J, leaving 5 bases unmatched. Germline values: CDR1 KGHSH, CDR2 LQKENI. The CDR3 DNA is TGTGCCAGCTCACTAAGGACAGGGTTTTCACCCCTCCACTTT. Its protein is CASSLRTGFSPLHF.